Listed below are T cell receptor beta chains from one sample, sequenced in a study of CD8+CD57+ T cells in acquired aplastic anemia. TCRdb redid the calling of the reads with MiXCR, one entry per CDR3 protein. Here the sample spans around 180,000 distinct CDR3 sequences, less than 50% being singletons. The source material was sorted CD4+, CD8+, or CD8+CD57+ T cells (not recorded which) from PBMCs. The receptors were sampled from a human donor with aplastic anemia. CDR3s include the opening cysteine and the closing phenylalanine or tryptophan. Each record gives: CDR3 length, V gene, clone size, J gene, D gene, CDR3 DNA, CDR3 protein. D genes are given only for firm matches. Not every row has a clone size; where given, it reads once, few, many or a size class.

CDR3 length: 18; V gene: TRBV7-2; clone size: many; J gene: TRBJ2-3; D gene: TRBD2; CDR3 DNA: TGTGCCAGCAGCCCCGGGACTAGCGCCCTGAGGGGCACAGATACGCAGTATTTT; CDR3 protein: CASSPGTSALRGTDTQYF
CDR3 length: 15; V gene: TRBV18; clone size: .; J gene: TRBJ2-2; D gene: TRBD1; CDR3 DNA: TGTGCCAGCTCTCGACAGGGAACGAACACCGGGGAGCTGTTTTTT; CDR3 protein: CASSRQGTNTGELFF
CDR3 length: 13; V gene: TRBV19; clone size: few; J gene: TRBJ2-2; D gene: .; CDR3 DNA: TGTGCCAGTAGTGCTAAAGGGACAGGGGAGCTGTTTTTT; CDR3 protein: CASSAKGTGELFF
CDR3 length: 13; V gene: TRBV15; clone size: .; J gene: TRBJ2-1; D gene: .; CDR3 DNA: TGTGCCACCAGCAGAGTGGACTCCTATGAGCAGTTCTTC; CDR3 protein: CATSRVDSYEQFF
CDR3 length: 14; V gene: TRBV7-9; clone size: few; J gene: TRBJ2-7; D gene: .; CDR3 DNA: TGTGCCAGCAGCTTAGGAACTAGCTCCTACGAGCAGTACTTC; CDR3 protein: CASSLGTSSYEQYF
CDR3 length: 15; V gene: TRBV19; clone size: many; J gene: TRBJ2-2; D gene: TRBD2; CDR3 DNA: TGTGCCAGTAATTTGCTAGCGGGGAACACCGGGGAGCTGTTTTTT; CDR3 protein: CASNLLAGNTGELFF
CDR3 length: 15; V gene: TRBV6-1; clone size: few; J gene: TRBJ1-4; D gene: TRBD1; CDR3 DNA: TGTGCCAGCAGTGAATCGACAGGGGCGCGGGAAAAACTGTTTTTT; CDR3 protein: CASSESTGAREKLFF
CDR3 length: 14; V gene: TRBV7-2; clone size: .; J gene: TRBJ2-7; D gene: .; CDR3 DNA: TGTGCCAGCAGCTTCGGTGGGATGGGATACGAGCAGTACTTC; CDR3 protein: CASSFGGMGYEQYF
CDR3 length: 15; V gene: TRBV19; clone size: once; J gene: TRBJ2-1; D gene: TRBD2; CDR3 DNA: TGTGCCAGTAAGGGTCAGGGCGGGAGGGGCAATGAGCAGTTCTTC; CDR3 protein: CASKGQGGRGNEQFF
CDR3 length: 13; V gene: TRBV9; clone size: many; J gene: TRBJ1-1; D gene: .; CDR3 DNA: TGTGCCAGTCAAGGAGGCATGAACACTGAAGCTTTCTTT; CDR3 protein: CASQGGMNTEAFF
CDR3 length: 16; V gene: TRBV10-2; clone size: .; J gene: TRBJ2-5; D gene: TRBD2; CDR3 DNA: TGCGCCACCTTAGCGGGAGGGCCGGGGAAGGAAGAGACCCAGTACTTC; CDR3 protein: CATLAGGPGKEETQYF
CDR3 length: 12; V gene: TRBV20-1; clone size: few; J gene: TRBJ1-5; D gene: .; CDR3 DNA: TGCAGTGCTCGCCGACAGGATCAGCCCCAGCATTTT; CDR3 protein: CSARRQDQPQHF
CDR3 length: 14; V gene: TRBV7-2; clone size: many; J gene: TRBJ2-5; D gene: TRBD2; CDR3 DNA: TGTGCCAGCAGCTTAGAACCTAGCGGGAGGGCCCAGTACTTC; CDR3 protein: CASSLEPSGRAQYF
CDR3 length: 11; V gene: TRBV20-1; clone size: many; J gene: TRBJ2-3; D gene: .; CDR3 DNA: TGCAGTGCTAGAGGGGGTGGGACGCAGTATTTT; CDR3 protein: CSARGGGTQYF
CDR3 length: 14; V gene: TRBV5-6; clone size: many; J gene: TRBJ2-7; D gene: TRBD2; CDR3 DNA: TGTGCCAGCAGCTTTCCGGGACTAGGGTACGAGCAGTACTTC; CDR3 protein: CASSFPGLGYEQYF
CDR3 length: 13; V gene: TRBV20-1; clone size: few; J gene: TRBJ2-7; D gene: .; CDR3 DNA: TGCAGTGCTAGCGGGACAAGCCTACAAGAGCAGTACTTC; CDR3 protein: CSASGTSLQEQYF
CDR3 length: 17; V gene: TRBV4-1; clone size: .; J gene: TRBJ2-6; D gene: .; CDR3 DNA: TGCGCCAGCAGCCTATACCAAAGTAACTCTGGGGCCAACGTCCTGACTTTC; CDR3 protein: CASSLYQSNSGANVLTF
CDR3 length: 16; V gene: TRBV19; clone size: many; J gene: TRBJ2-2; D gene: TRBD2; CDR3 DNA: TGTGCCAGTACCATTCCAAGGGGAGGGAGCACCGGGGAGCTGTTTTTT; CDR3 protein: CASTIPRGGSTGELFF
CDR3 length: 18; V gene: TRBV5-1; clone size: many; J gene: TRBJ2-3; D gene: TRBD2; CDR3 DNA: TGCGCCAGCAGCTTAGCAGGGACTAGCGGGAGAGCTGGAGATACGCAGTATTTT; CDR3 protein: CASSLAGTSGRAGDTQYF
CDR3 length: 16; V gene: TRBV5-4; clone size: few; J gene: TRBJ2-2; D gene: .; CDR3 DNA: TGTGCCAGCAGCTTTTCAGGGACGTCCCCCACCGGGGAGCTGTTTTTT; CDR3 protein: CASSFSGTSPTGELFF
CDR3 length: 13; V gene: TRBV24-1; clone size: .; J gene: TRBJ2-1; D gene: TRBD2; CDR3 DNA: TGTGCCACCCTAGCGGGAGAGGGCCGGGAGCAGTTCTTC; CDR3 protein: CATLAGEGREQFF
CDR3 length: 17; V gene: TRBV19; clone size: many; J gene: TRBJ2-3; D gene: TRBD2; CDR3 DNA: TGTGCCAGTAGTATAGGAAGCGGGGGCCTCTTCTTAGATACGCAGTATTTT; CDR3 protein: CASSIGSGGLFLDTQYF
CDR3 length: 15; V gene: TRBV7-2; clone size: once; J gene: TRBJ2-5; D gene: .; CDR3 DNA: TGTTCCAGCAGCTTATCTGTCAGGGACCAAGAGACCCAGTACTTC; CDR3 protein: CSSSLSVRDQETQYF
CDR3 length: 13; V gene: TRBV7-9; clone size: .; J gene: TRBJ1-6; D gene: .; CDR3 DNA: TGTGCCAGCAGCTCTTCAGGGAATTCACCCCTCCACTTT; CDR3 protein: CASSSSGNSPLHF
CDR3 length: 17; V gene: TRBV20-1; clone size: .; J gene: TRBJ2-1; D gene: TRBD2; CDR3 DNA: TGCAGTGCTCCCGATAGCTCTAAAGCGGGGGGGCTCAATGAGCAGTTCTTC; CDR3 protein: CSAPDSSKAGGLNEQFF
CDR3 length: 15; V gene: TRBV7-2; clone size: many; J gene: TRBJ2-5; D gene: TRBD2; CDR3 DNA: TGTGCCAGCAGCTTAAGTTGGCTAGCGGGAGGGGCCCAGTACTTC; CDR3 protein: CASSLSWLAGGAQYF
CDR3 length: 15; V gene: TRBV25-1; clone size: .; J gene: TRBJ1-6; D gene: .; CDR3 DNA: TGTGCCAGCAGTGAATGGGGGGAGTCTTACTCACCCCTCCACTTT; CDR3 protein: CASSEWGESYSPLHF
CDR3 length: 14; V gene: TRBV10-3; clone size: .; J gene: TRBJ2-2; D gene: .; CDR3 DNA: TGTGCCATCAACCCCGGACAGAACACCGGGGAGCTGTTTTTT; CDR3 protein: CAINPGQNTGELFF
CDR3 length: 12; V gene: TRBV7-9; clone size: many; J gene: TRBJ2-1; D gene: .; CDR3 DNA: TGTGCCAGCGGTCGTTCCTACAATGAGCAGTTCTTC; CDR3 protein: CASGRSYNEQFF
CDR3 length: 16; V gene: TRBV5-6; clone size: .; J gene: TRBJ2-5; D gene: TRBD2; CDR3 DNA: TGTGCCAGCAGCTTGAGAGTAGCGGGAGGAATGGGGACCCAGTACTTC; CDR3 protein: CASSLRVAGGMGTQYF
CDR3 length: 14; V gene: TRBV7-3; clone size: once; J gene: TRBJ2-6; D gene: TRBD1; CDR3 DNA: TGTGCCAGCAGCCTGGGGGACAGGGCGAACACTGAAGCTTTC; CDR3 protein: CASSLGDRANTEAF
CDR3 length: 16; V gene: TRBV19; clone size: .; J gene: TRBJ2-2; D gene: TRBD1; CDR3 DNA: TGTGCCAGTAGTGGAATGACAGGGGTTGTAACCGGGGAGCTGTTTTTT; CDR3 protein: CASSGMTGVVTGELFF
CDR3 length: 12; V gene: TRBV10-3; clone size: few; J gene: TRBJ2-3; D gene: .; CDR3 DNA: TGTGCCATCAGTGAAGGGACAGATACGCAGTATTTT; CDR3 protein: CAISEGTDTQYF
CDR3 length: 15; V gene: TRBV12-3/TRBV12-4; clone size: .; J gene: TRBJ2-7; D gene: TRBD1; CDR3 DNA: TGTGCCAGCAGTCCTAACAGGTGGGGACAGGGGAAGCGGTACTTC; CDR3 protein: CASSPNRWGQGKRYF
CDR3 length: 15; V gene: TRBV5-1; clone size: many; J gene: TRBJ2-2; D gene: TRBD1; CDR3 DNA: TGCGCCAGCAGCTTCGCGGGACAGGGCACCGGGGAGCTGTTTTTT; CDR3 protein: CASSFAGQGTGELFF
CDR3 length: 15; V gene: TRBV15; clone size: many; J gene: TRBJ1-5; D gene: .; CDR3 DNA: TGTGCCACCAGCAGGGTGACGGGAATTAATCAGCCCCAGCATTTT; CDR3 protein: CATSRVTGINQPQHF
CDR3 length: 12; V gene: TRBV5-1; clone size: once; J gene: TRBJ2-7; D gene: .; CDR3 DNA: TGCGCCAGCAGCACCAGCTCCTACGAGCAGTACTTC; CDR3 protein: CASSTSSYEQYF
CDR3 length: 12; V gene: TRBV28; clone size: .; J gene: TRBJ1-3; D gene: .; CDR3 DNA: TGTGCCAGCAGTTTTTATGGAAGCACCATATATTTT; CDR3 protein: CASSFYGSTIYF
CDR3 length: 13; V gene: TRBV29-1; clone size: few; J gene: TRBJ2-7; D gene: TRBD1; CDR3 DNA: TGCAGCGCTGCAGGGGGAAGCTCCTACGAGCAGTACTTC; CDR3 protein: CSAAGGSSYEQYF
CDR3 length: 15; V gene: TRBV7-6; clone size: once; J gene: TRBJ1-6; D gene: .; CDR3 DNA: TGTGCCAGCAGCTTAGGAGGGGGGGGGAATTCACCCCTCCACTTT; CDR3 protein: CASSLGGGGNSPLHF
CDR3 length: 15; V gene: TRBV10-2; clone size: .; J gene: TRBJ2-1; D gene: TRBD1; CDR3 DNA: TGCGCCAGCAGACTCTTAGGACAGGGAGGCAATGAGCAGTTCTTC; CDR3 protein: CASRLLGQGGNEQFF
CDR3 length: 14; V gene: TRBV2; clone size: few; J gene: TRBJ1-6; D gene: .; CDR3 DNA: TGTGCCAGCAGTGGGTTGGGGGTGCCCCCGCCCCTCCACTTT; CDR3 protein: CASSGLGVPPPLHF
CDR3 length: 16; V gene: TRBV11-1; clone size: .; J gene: TRBJ1-3; D gene: TRBD1; CDR3 DNA: TGTGCCAGCAGCTCCGGAGTTAGGGGGCTTGGAAACACCATATATTTT; CDR3 protein: CASSSGVRGLGNTIYF
CDR3 length: 15; V gene: TRBV4-1; clone size: once; J gene: TRBJ2-7; D gene: TRBD1; CDR3 DNA: TGCGCCAGCAGCCAACCGGGACAGGGGGCACACGAGCAGTACTTC; CDR3 protein: CASSQPGQGAHEQYF
CDR3 length: 15; V gene: TRBV12-3/TRBV12-4; clone size: .; J gene: TRBJ2-7; D gene: TRBD1; CDR3 DNA: TGTGCCAGCAGTTTAGCACAGGGGTTGTACTACGAGCAGTACTTC; CDR3 protein: CASSLAQGLYYEQYF
CDR3 length: 17; V gene: TRBV9; clone size: .; J gene: TRBJ1-2; D gene: TRBD1; CDR3 DNA: TGTGCCAGCAGCGTAGGTCTCGACGATACAGGGGTCTATGGCTACACCTTC; CDR3 protein: CASSVGLDDTGVYGYTF
CDR3 length: 13; V gene: TRBV20-1; clone size: many; J gene: TRBJ2-5; D gene: .; CDR3 DNA: TGCAGTGCTAGTGAGTGGACCCAAGAGACCCAGTACTTC; CDR3 protein: CSASEWTQETQYF
CDR3 length: 12; V gene: TRBV29-1; clone size: .; J gene: TRBJ2-7; D gene: .; CDR3 DNA: TGCAGCGTTGTTCAACGGGGGCACGAGCAGTACTTC; CDR3 protein: CSVVQRGHEQYF
CDR3 length: 15; V gene: TRBV6-1; clone size: once; J gene: TRBJ2-1; D gene: .; CDR3 DNA: TGTGCCAGCAGTGAAGCTTCGGACGCCTACAATGAGCAGTTCTTC; CDR3 protein: CASSEASDAYNEQFF
CDR3 length: 12; V gene: TRBV19; clone size: .; J gene: TRBJ1-1; D gene: .; CDR3 DNA: TGTGCCAGTAGTATTATGGGCGCTGAAGCTTTCTTT; CDR3 protein: CASSIMGAEAFF
CDR3 length: 13; V gene: TRBV20-1; clone size: .; J gene: TRBJ2-2; D gene: .; CDR3 DNA: TGCAGTATAAGAGGCCTCACCACCGGGGAGCTGTTTTTT; CDR3 protein: CSIRGLTTGELFF
CDR3 length: 13; V gene: TRBV5-5; clone size: few; J gene: TRBJ2-7; D gene: TRBD1; CDR3 DNA: TGTGCCAGCAGCTTGAGAAGGGACAGCGAGCAGTACTTC; CDR3 protein: CASSLRRDSEQYF
CDR3 length: 16; V gene: TRBV10-2; clone size: .; J gene: TRBJ2-2; D gene: TRBD1; CDR3 DNA: TGCGCCAGCAGTCCTTATCCGGGACAGGGCCACAGGGAGCTGTTTTTT; CDR3 protein: CASSPYPGQGHRELFF
CDR3 length: 15; V gene: TRBV20-1; clone size: .; J gene: TRBJ2-3; D gene: .; CDR3 DNA: TGCAGTGCCCGACACCCCCGGGAGCCAGAGGATACGCAGTATTTT; CDR3 protein: CSARHPREPEDTQYF
CDR3 length: 13; V gene: TRBV18; clone size: many; J gene: TRBJ2-2; D gene: TRBD2; CDR3 DNA: TGTGCCAGCTCATCGGGACTAGCCGGGGAGCTGTTTTTT; CDR3 protein: CASSSGLAGELFF
CDR3 length: 16; V gene: TRBV2; clone size: many; J gene: TRBJ1-4; D gene: .; CDR3 DNA: TGTGCCAGCAAGGTGCGGTTAGGGGTCGAAAATGAAAAACTGTTTTTT; CDR3 protein: CASKVRLGVENEKLFF